This record concerns one T cell receptor beta chain sequence. Antigen unknown. This CDR3 spans 15 amino acids. The germline CDR1 and CDR2 sequences are SNHLY and FYNNEI. The V and J ends lost 3 bases and 2 bases respectively, with 11 bases between them. The data originate from a study of shared clonotypes between healthy human individuals. Overall study findings and caveats: A small donor pool kept down the genetic and exposure-history diversity that was represented.

Only Caucasian adults living in Nashville, Tennessee made up the donor group. The deep-level immunoSEQ assay was used. Using immunoSEQ multiplex PCR, the repertoire was profiled, and TCRdb retains in-frame clones only, with some absent. The sample holds 600,000 to 750,000 clones; 90% are singletons and the top ten take 30% to 40%. Sequencing was performed on memory CD8+ T cells from PBMCs. Subset specified: CD45RO+ cells pooled with CCR7-negative TemRA cells. The clonotype was recovered from a man in his late teens or twenties in good health. Some clones in this sample may be carry-over from other donors' samples. V gene TRBV2 combines with J gene TRBJ1-5, with D possibly being TRBD1 (6 bases). The CDR3 loop reads CASSDWGARNQPQHF. In DNA, the CDR3 is TGTGCCAGCAGTGATTGGGGGGCACGCAATCAGCCCCAGCATTTT.